This T cell receptor (beta chain) is from a study of control samples from healthy donors and cancer patients (TCRdb year 2020). Remarks on this clone: Its antigen target is currently unknown. The record has no base qualities; no much larger clone is one base away.

Receptors were amplified or captured by the immunoSEQ multiplex PCR assay. Entries here come from immuneACCESS through TCRdb and include only in-frame sequences with V and J called. Some clones fail to appear in such tables; in the studies checked, an unresolved V gene covers under half of the shortfall, and the cause of the remainder is unknown. The sample table contains 190,000 or so clones; only one count was recorded for around 93% of them. The top ten constitute roughly 1.5% of the sample. Trimming costs V 4 bases and J 5 bases, and their ends lie 29 bases apart. For CDR1 and CDR2, the germline V gene (reference sequence) lists GTSNPN and SVGIG. The CDR3 has 18 amino acids, counting the end cysteine and phenylalanine. The sequence is cut down to CDR3 DNA, 54 bases in frame from base 1.

Sequencing used blood. The rearranged chain carries TRBV30 and TRBJ2-5; no confident D gene assignment can be made. The clonotype was recovered from a man younger than 35 in good health. The CDR3 loop reads CAWNPERSNILTRETQYF. The DNA sequence reads TGTGCCTGGAACCCGGAACGGTCAAATATACTAACAAGGGAGACCCAGTACTTC.